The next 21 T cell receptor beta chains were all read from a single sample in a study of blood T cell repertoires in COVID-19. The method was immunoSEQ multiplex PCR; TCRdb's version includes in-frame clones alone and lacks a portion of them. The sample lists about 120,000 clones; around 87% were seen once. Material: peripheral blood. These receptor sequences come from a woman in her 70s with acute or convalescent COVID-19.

The CDR3 is CASSTRTESINQPQHF. CDR3 in DNA: TGTGCCAGTAGTACGCGGACAGAGTCAATAAATCAGCCCCAGCATTTT. V is TRBV19 and J is TRBJ1-5; maybe TRBD1 (6 bases). The V and J ends lost 4 bases and 4 bases respectively, with 17 bases between them. CDR1 is LNHDA, CDR2 SQIVND, per germline (reference sequence). The CDR3 covers 16 residues.

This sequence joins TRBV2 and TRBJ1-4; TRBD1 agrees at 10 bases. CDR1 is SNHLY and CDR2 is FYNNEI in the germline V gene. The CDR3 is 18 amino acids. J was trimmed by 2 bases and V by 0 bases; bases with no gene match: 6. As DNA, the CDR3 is TGTGCCAGCAGTGAAGCGACGGGACAGGGGCCCACTAATGAAAAACTGTTTTTT. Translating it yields CASSEATGQGPTNEKLFF.

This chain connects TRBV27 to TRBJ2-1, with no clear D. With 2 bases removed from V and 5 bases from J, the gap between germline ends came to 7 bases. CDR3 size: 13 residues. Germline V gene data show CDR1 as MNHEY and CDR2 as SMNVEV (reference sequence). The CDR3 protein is CASSLARDNEQFF. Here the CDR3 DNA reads TGTGCCAGCAGTTTAGCACGGGACAATGAGCAGTTCTTC.

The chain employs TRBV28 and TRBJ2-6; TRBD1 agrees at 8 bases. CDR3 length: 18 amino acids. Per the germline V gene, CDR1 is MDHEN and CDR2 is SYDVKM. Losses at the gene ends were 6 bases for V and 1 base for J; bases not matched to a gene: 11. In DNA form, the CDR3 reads TGTGCCAGCAGGGCTCCGGGACAGGCAGGTTCTGGGGCCAACGTCCTGACTTTC. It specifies CASRAPGQAGSGANVLTF.

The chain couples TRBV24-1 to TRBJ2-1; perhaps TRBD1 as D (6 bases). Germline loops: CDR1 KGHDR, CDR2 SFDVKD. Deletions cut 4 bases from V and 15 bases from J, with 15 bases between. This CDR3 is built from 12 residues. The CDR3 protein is CATSEVGTRLFF. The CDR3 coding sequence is TGTGCCACCAGTGAGGTAGGGACAAGGCTGTTCTTC.

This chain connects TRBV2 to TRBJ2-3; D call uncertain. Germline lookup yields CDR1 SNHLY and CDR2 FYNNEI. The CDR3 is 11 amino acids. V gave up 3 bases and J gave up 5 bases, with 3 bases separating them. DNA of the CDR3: TGTGCCAGCAGTGACAAAGATACGCAGTATTTT. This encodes CASSDKDTQYF. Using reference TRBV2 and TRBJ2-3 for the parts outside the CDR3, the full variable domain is EPEVTQTPSHQVTQMGQEVILRCVPISNHLYFYWYRQILGQKVEFLVSFYNNEISEKSEIFDDQFSVERPDGSNFTLKIRSTKLEDSAMYFCASSDKDTQYFGPGTRLTVL.

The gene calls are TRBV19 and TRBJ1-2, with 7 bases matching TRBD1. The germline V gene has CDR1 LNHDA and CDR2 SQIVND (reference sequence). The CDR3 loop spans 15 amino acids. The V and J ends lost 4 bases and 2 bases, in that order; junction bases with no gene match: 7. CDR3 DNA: TGTGCCAGTAGTACCGGGGACAGAGGGAACTATGGCTACACCTTC. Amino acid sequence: CASSTGDRGNYGYTF.

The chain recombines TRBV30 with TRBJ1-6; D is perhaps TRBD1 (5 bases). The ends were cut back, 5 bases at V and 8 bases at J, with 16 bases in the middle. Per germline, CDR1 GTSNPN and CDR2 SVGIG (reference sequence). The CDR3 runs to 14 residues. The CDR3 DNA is TGTGCCTGGGGGGGACTGAGCCTTTATTCACCCCTCCACTTT. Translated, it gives CAWGGLSLYSPLHF.

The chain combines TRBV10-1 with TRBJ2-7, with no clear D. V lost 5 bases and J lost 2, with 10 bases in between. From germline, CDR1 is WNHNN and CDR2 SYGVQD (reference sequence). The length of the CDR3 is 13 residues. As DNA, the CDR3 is TGCGCCAGCAGTCCGGGTTTCGCCTACGAGCAGTACTTC. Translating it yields CASSPGFAYEQYF.

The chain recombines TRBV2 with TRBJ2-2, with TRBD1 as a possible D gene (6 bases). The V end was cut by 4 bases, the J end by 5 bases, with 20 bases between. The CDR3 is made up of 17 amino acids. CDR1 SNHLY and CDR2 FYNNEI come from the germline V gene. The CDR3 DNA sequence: TGTGCCAGCAGTGCGGGCCCTTTACGAGGACAGACCGGGGAGCTGTTTTTT. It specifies CASSAGPLRGQTGELFF.

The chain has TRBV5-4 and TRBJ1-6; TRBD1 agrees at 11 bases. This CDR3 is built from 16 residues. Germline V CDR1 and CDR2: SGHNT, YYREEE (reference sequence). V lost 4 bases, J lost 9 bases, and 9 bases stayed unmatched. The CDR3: CASSTGQGALGSPLHF. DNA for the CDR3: TGTGCCAGCAGCACCGGACAGGGGGCTCTAGGTTCACCCCTCCACTTT.

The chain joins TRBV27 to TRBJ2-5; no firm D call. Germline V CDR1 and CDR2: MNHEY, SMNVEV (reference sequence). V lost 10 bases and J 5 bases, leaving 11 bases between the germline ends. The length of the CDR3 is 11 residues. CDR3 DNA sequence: TGTGCCACCAGGAGCTTCGAGACCCAGTACTTC. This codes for CATRSFETQYF.

CDR3 DNA sequence: TGCGCCAGCAGCTTCTCCCCCTTTCCCAACACTGAAGCTTTCTTT. Residues: CASSFSPFPNTEAFF. This rearrangement joins TRBV5-1 to TRBJ1-1; D gene uncertain. The CDR3 spans 15 residues. From germline, CDR1 is SGHRS and CDR2 YFSETQ. Trimming took off 2 bases at V and 2 bases at J, with 13 bases between the two ends.

For the CDR3, the DNA is TGTGCCAGCAGTCAGGACAGGGGATTCTACGAGCAGTACTTC. Its protein is CASSQDRGFYEQYF. This chain links TRBV6-5 with TRBJ2-7; 9 positions match TRBD1. This CDR3 region has 14 residues. The trim removed 5 bases at V and 3 bases at J, leaving 5 bases unmatched. The germline gives CDR1 MNHEY, CDR2 SVGAGI.

CDR3 bases: TGTGCCAGCAGCCCCGGGACAGGGGGCCTTACTTTCTTT. Protein product: CASSPGTGGLTFF. The rearrangement links TRBV27 to TRBJ1-1; 12 positions match TRBD1. CDR3 length equals 13 residues. With 6 bases clipped from V and 12 bases from J, the junction kept 8 bases outside the gene matches. Germline V CDR1 and CDR2: MNHEY, SMNVEV (reference sequence).

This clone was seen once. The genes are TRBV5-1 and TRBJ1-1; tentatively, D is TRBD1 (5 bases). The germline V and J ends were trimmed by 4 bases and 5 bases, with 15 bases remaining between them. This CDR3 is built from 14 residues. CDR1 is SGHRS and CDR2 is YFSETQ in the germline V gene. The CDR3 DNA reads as TGCGCCAGCAGCCCGGAAGGGGAAGGTACTGAAGCTTTCTTT. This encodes CASSPEGEGTEAFF. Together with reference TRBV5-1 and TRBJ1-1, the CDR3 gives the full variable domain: KAGVTQTPRYLIKTRGQQVTLSCSPISGHRSVSWYQQTPGQGLQFLFEYFSETQRNKGNFPGRFSGRQFSNSRSEMNVSTLELGDSALYLCASSPEGEGTEAFFGQGTRLTVV.

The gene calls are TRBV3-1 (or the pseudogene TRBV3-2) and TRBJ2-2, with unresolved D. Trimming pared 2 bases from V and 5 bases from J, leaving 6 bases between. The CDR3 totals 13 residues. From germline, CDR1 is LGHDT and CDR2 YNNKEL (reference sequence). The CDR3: CASSQTDTGELFF. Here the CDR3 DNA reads TGTGCCAGCAGCCAAACAGATACCGGGGAGCTGTTTTTT.

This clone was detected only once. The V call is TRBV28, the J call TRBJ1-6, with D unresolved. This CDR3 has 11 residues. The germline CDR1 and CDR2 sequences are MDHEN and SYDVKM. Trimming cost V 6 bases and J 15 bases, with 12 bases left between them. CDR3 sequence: CASSSSFRLHF. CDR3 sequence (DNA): TGTGCCAGCAGCTCCAGTTTTCGCCTCCACTTT.

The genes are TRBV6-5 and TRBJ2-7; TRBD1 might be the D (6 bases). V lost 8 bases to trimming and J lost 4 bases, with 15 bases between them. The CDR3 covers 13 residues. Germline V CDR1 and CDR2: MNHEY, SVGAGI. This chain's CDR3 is CASGQLTPYEQYF. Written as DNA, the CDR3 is TGTGCCAGCGGACAGCTAACCCCTTACGAGCAGTACTTC.

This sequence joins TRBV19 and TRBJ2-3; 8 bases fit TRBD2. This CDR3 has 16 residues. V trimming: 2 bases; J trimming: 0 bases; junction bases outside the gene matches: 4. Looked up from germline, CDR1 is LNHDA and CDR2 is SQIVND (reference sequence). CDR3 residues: CASSIPAGASTDTQYF. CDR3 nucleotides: TGTGCCAGTAGTATACCAGCGGGGGCTAGCACAGATACGCAGTATTTT.

This CDR3 reads CASSIDGQGLYEQYF. Written as DNA, the CDR3 is TGTGCCAGTAGTATTGACGGCCAGGGCCTCTACGAGCAGTACTTC. The rearrangement uses TRBV19 and TRBJ2-7; a possible D gene is TRBD1 (5 bases). V lost 3 bases to trimming and J lost 3 bases, with 15 bases between them. The CDR3 runs 15 residues. The germline V gene encodes CDR1 LNHDA and CDR2 SQIVND (reference sequence).